This TCR beta chain was identified in a study of cytomegalovirus exposure and HLA in healthy donors. Study summary: The roughly 130 validation repertoires used the same platform as the 550 to 700 first-cohort repertoires (as reported by a later analysis). Study results and limitations: In the 120 or so validation repertoires, about 94% of cluster scores exceeded 0, per a later analysis. More than 150 TCR beta chains were listed as cytomegalovirus-associated.

CDR1 is LGHNT, CDR2 FRNRAP, per germline. The CDR3 extends over 16 amino acids. Trimming at V came to 2 bases and at J to 5 bases, leaving 9 bases not matched to a gene. To note about this clone: Its specificity is not known.

Only in-frame clones appear in the TCRdb table, and some are missing; sequencing was by immunoSEQ multiplex PCR. Among more than 140,000 clones, roughly nine tenths were seen once, and the ten largest hold around 3.4%. While the first cohort had about 610 subjects, the donors belonged to the separate validation cohort of over a hundred subjects. The chain recombines TRBV12-5 with TRBJ2-5, with 9 bases aligning to TRBD1. The receptor was isolated from a woman aged 18-35 years in good health and CMV-seropositive. Sequencing used PBMCs. The CDR3 protein is CASGLTGTGSRETQYF. Written as DNA, the CDR3 is TGTGCTAGTGGTTTGACCGGGACAGGGAGTAGGGAGACCCAGTACTTC.